This paragraph covers one T cell receptor beta chain sequence. Its antigen is not known. These data are taken from a study of regulatory T cells in long-lasting Graves disease. Overall study findings and caveats: Between persistent patients, 2,500 to 3,500 public clonotypes were shared, exceeding the 800 to 1,000 shared between new patients.

iRepertoire HTBI primers and Arm-PCR of CDR3 regions built TCR beta libraries. Using its own MiXCR run on the multiplex PCR reads, TCRdb lists one record per CDR3 protein. The sample comprises almost 450,000 distinct CDR3 sequences, 15% to 20% of which are singletons, and about 10% rests with the top ten. The time point was: newly diagnosed GD, antithyroid drugs for less than 3 months. Construction of the TCR library relied on RNA isolated from PBMCs. This CDR3 has 14 residues. V dropped 10 bases and J dropped 7; count of bases not matched to a gene: 13. CDR1 SNHLY and CDR2 FYNNEI come from the germline V gene. The sample was also linked to a second study, of T cells in Graves' hyperthyroidism and ophthalmopathy. That paper states: Most thyroid clonotypes expanded above 0.001 appeared in blood too.

The sequence was collected from a woman aged 25-40 years with Graves disease. The specimen comprised peripheral blood mononuclear cells (PBMCs), sampled at new diagnosis, from a patient treated with antithyroid drugs. This chain links TRBV2 with TRBJ2-1; 7 nucleotides match TRBD2. The CDR3 DNA is TGTGCCAACCTCCGTGGAGCGGGAACTAATGAGCAGTTCTTC. Amino acid sequence: CANLRGAGTNEQFF. The whole variable domain, filled in from reference TRBV2 and TRBJ2-1, reads EPEVTQTPSHQVTQMGQEVILRCVPISNHLYFYWYRQILGQKVEFLVSFYNNEISEKSEIFDDQFSVERPDGSNFTLKIRSTKLEDSAMYFCANLRGAGTNEQFFGPGTRLTVL.